The T cell receptor beta chain described here comes from a study of shared clonotypes between healthy human individuals. Cells designated naive CD8 were CD45RO-negative and were positively selected for CCR7, with terminally differentiated effector memory CD45RA+ cells excluded. Participating donors were healthy, HIV-negative adults free of recent acute infections or vaccinations. This clone was detected only once. Germline loops: CDR1 SGHAT, CDR2 FQNNGV. The CDR3 spans 12 residues. Trimming removed 7 bases at V and 1 base at J, with 6 bases between. Some clones are missing from TCRdb's copy, which holds only in-frame ones; the method was immunoSEQ multiplex PCR. The sample consists of around 1,900,000 clones, 93% of them appearing once.

The sample consisted of naive CD8+ T cells from PBMCs. The receptor was derived from a young man in good health. Some clones in this sample may be carry-over from other donors' samples. The chain combines TRBV11-2 with TRBJ2-3; no firm D call. The CDR3 nucleotides are TGTGCCAGCACTTGGGGCACAGATACGCAGTATTTT. Protein sequence: CASTWGTDTQYF.